A single sample gave rise to the 24 T cell receptor beta chains below, sequenced in a study of vaccination and CD4 T cells after COVID-19. This sample's time point: late sampling 161 to 241 days after vaccination in three convalescent patients. Treatment specified: roughly 11-day PBMC culture with coronavirus spike peptide pools or control peptides (ViraFEST assay). The Oncomine TCR Beta short-read assay sequenced DNA from cultured CD4+ T cells. TCRdb re-analysed the PCR reads in MiXCR, keeping a single row per CDR3 protein. The data contain 25,000 to 30,000 distinct CDR3 sequences, 36% of them singletons. These receptors' targets are unknown. The material was CD4+ T cells from blood, cultured in vitro, obtained about 7 months after SARS-CoV-2 vaccination. Receptor source: a human donor who had recovered from COVID-19.

The chain recombines TRBV5-1 with TRBJ2-3; TRBD1 matches at 7 bases. The CDR3 is 15 residues long. Germline assignment: CDR1 SGHRS and CDR2 YFSETQ. V shed 6 bases, J shed 2 bases, and the junction held 9 bases outside the gene matches. In DNA, the CDR3 is TGCGCCAGCAACTTTGGGGGACAGATCACAGATACGCAGTATTTT. Protein: CASNFGGQITDTQYF.

In its sample, this clonotype was seen a few times. J is TRBJ2-1 and V is TRBV7-3; D unclear. From germline, CDR1 is SGHTA and CDR2 FQGTGA. The V gene lost 0 bases and the J gene lost 7 bases, with 4 bases spanning the gap. The CDR3 length is 12 residues. CDR3 protein: CASSLTANEQFF. As DNA, the CDR3 is TGTGCCAGCAGCTTAACAGCAAATGAGCAGTTCTTC.

This clonotype was counted only a few times. The chain joins TRBV24-1 to TRBJ2-6; D is undetermined. The CDR3 has 14 amino acids. V lost 4 bases and J 1 base, leaving 4 bases between the germline ends. Germline V gene lookup returns CDR1 KGHDR and CDR2 SFDVKD. CDR3 loop: CATSEGSGANVLTF. The DNA for the CDR3 is TGTGCCACCAGTGAGGGGTCTGGGGCCAACGTCCTGACTTTC.

This chain links TRBV5-1 with TRBJ1-1; D is uncertain. Trimming stripped 4 bases from V and 1 base from J, with 11 bases between. This CDR3 has 14 residues. CDR1 and CDR2 (germline): SGHRS, YFSETQ. The DNA of the CDR3 is TGCGCCAGCAGCCCAGGATCCGGGAACACTGAAGCTTTCTTT. It translates to CASSPGSGNTEAFF. Full variable domain (remainder filled in from reference TRBV5-1 and TRBJ1-1): KAGVTQTPRYLIKTRGQQVTLSCSPISGHRSVSWYQQTPGQGLQFLFEYFSETQRNKGNFPGRFSGRQFSNSRSEMNVSTLELGDSALYLCASSPGSGNTEAFFGQGTRLTVV.

This clonotype appeared a few times. The rearrangement joins TRBV20-1 to TRBJ1-5, with a possible D match to TRBD1 (6 bases). The CDR3 extends over 14 amino acids. Germline CDR1 and CDR2: DFQATT and SNEGSKA (reference sequence). V lost 3 bases and J 4 bases, leaving 13 bases between the germline ends. The CDR3 nucleotides read TGCAGTGCTAGTGGTTCCAGGGGTAATCAGCCCCAGCATTTT. It encodes CSASGSRGNQPQHF.

This sequence joins TRBV20-1 and TRBJ2-7, with 7 bases aligning to TRBD2. This CDR3 contains 12 residues. Germline-derived CDR1 and CDR2 are DFQATT and SNEGSKA (reference sequence). V dropped 5 bases and J dropped 6; count of bases not matched to a gene: 7. The CDR3 coding sequence is TGCAGTGCTGGGCGGGAGTCGGGCGAGCAGTACTTC. Amino acid sequence: CSAGRESGEQYF.

The chain carries TRBV20-1 and TRBJ2-1; D ambiguous. Trimming took 5 bases from V and 3 from J, leaving 2 bases between them. The CDR3 loop spans 10 amino acids. Germline CDR1 and CDR2: DFQATT and SNEGSKA (reference sequence). The CDR3 region has the DNA TGCAGTGCTTACTACAATGAGCAGTTCTTC. Protein sequence: CSAYYNEQFF.

The chain carries TRBV19 and TRBJ2-3; D ambiguous. This CDR3 has 12 residues. Trimming cost V 2 bases and J 2 bases, with 2 bases left between them. The germline gives CDR1 LNHDA, CDR2 SQIVND (reference sequence). The CDR3 DNA follows: TGTGCCAGTAGTATAAACACAGATACGCAGTATTTT. Translated, it gives CASSINTDTQYF.

The V gene is TRBV19, the J gene TRBJ1-5, with unresolved D. V lost 3 bases and J 0 bases, leaving 9 bases between the germline ends. From germline, CDR1 is LNHDA and CDR2 SQIVND (reference sequence). The CDR3 spans 15 residues. As DNA, the CDR3 is TGTGCCAGTAGTATGGCGGGTTATAGCAATCAGCCCCAGCATTTT. Translation: CASSMAGYSNQPQHF.

J is TRBJ2-7 and V is TRBV20-1; TRBD2 matches 8 bases. The CDR3 is 14 amino acids. Germline CDR1 and CDR2: DFQATT and SNEGSKA (reference sequence). V shed 4 bases, J shed 3 bases, and the junction held 8 bases outside the gene matches. The CDR3 DNA follows: TGCAGTGCTACCCGGGAGGGCCCTTTCTACGAGCAGTACTTC. Translation gives CSATREGPFYEQYF.

The chain has TRBV11-1 and TRBJ2-7, with 7 bases that match TRBD2. The CDR3 runs 15 residues. Losses at the gene ends were 5 bases for V and 7 bases for J; bases not matched to a gene: 14. CDR1 is SGHAT and CDR2 is FQDESV in the germline V gene (reference sequence). CDR3 amino acids: CASSMLLAPPWEQYF. As DNA, the CDR3 is TGTGCCAGCAGCATGCTACTAGCGCCTCCGTGGGAGCAGTACTTC.

This clonotype is large (0.1 to 1%) in the sample. This chain connects TRBV20-1 to TRBJ1-5, with unresolved D. The germline V gene encodes CDR1 DFQATT and CDR2 SNEGSKA (reference sequence). V gave up 7 bases and J gave up 3 bases, with 10 bases separating them. This CDR3 is built from 12 residues. CDR3 bases: TGCAGTGTTGGTCACTTCAATCAGCCCCAGCATTTT. Its protein is CSVGHFNQPQHF.

The CDR3, as DNA: TGTGCCAGCAACTCGGGGATTCTCCGCTATGGCTACACCTTC. Its protein is CASNSGILRYGYTF. The chain uses TRBV28 and TRBJ1-2; D is unresolved. With 7 bases removed from V and 4 bases from J, the gap between germline ends came to 16 bases. The CDR3 runs 14 residues. The germline V gene encodes CDR1 MDHEN and CDR2 SYDVKM.

The chain joins TRBV20-1 to TRBJ2-3; 8 bases align to TRBD2. V was clipped by 4 bases and J by 3 bases; unmatched bases: 15. CDR1 and CDR2 (germline): DFQATT, SNEGSKA (reference sequence). This CDR3 comprises 17 residues. CDR3 sequence: CSATPPGSGSYTDTQYF. In DNA, the CDR3 is TGCAGTGCTACCCCCCCGGGCAGCGGGAGTTATACAGATACGCAGTATTTT.

The chain uses TRBV18 and TRBJ2-7; D unresolved. The V gene lost 6 bases and the J gene lost 4 bases, with 7 bases spanning the gap. The CDR3 spans 11 residues. The germline V gene has CDR1 KGHSH and CDR2 LQKENI. Here the CDR3 DNA reads TGTGCCAGCTCTCCAGAGTACGAGCAGTACTTC. Its translation: CASSPEYEQYF.

This sequence joins TRBV28 and TRBJ2-1, with D tentatively TRBD1 or TRBD2 (5 bases each). The V end was cut by 7 bases, the J end by 6 bases, with 10 bases between. The CDR3 sequence is 12 residues long. CDR1 is MDHEN and CDR2 is SYDVKM in the germline V gene. This chain's CDR3 is CASKGDLNEQFF. CDR3 sequence (DNA): TGTGCCAGCAAAGGGGACCTCAATGAGCAGTTCTTC.

This chain connects TRBV20-1 to TRBJ1-5, with a possible D match to TRBD1 (6 bases). V was clipped by 6 bases and J by 2 bases, with 17 bases between them. The CDR3 is 15 amino acids. Germline V CDR1 and CDR2: DFQATT, SNEGSKA (reference sequence). CDR3: CSAATPRGGNQPQHF. The CDR3 DNA reads TGCAGTGCAGCCACCCCCAGGGGTGGCAATCAGCCCCAGCATTTT.

This clonotype has more than one count but fewer than ten. The chain recombines TRBV28 with TRBJ2-1; D perhaps matches TRBD1 (6 bases). CDR1 is MDHEN and CDR2 is SYDVKM in the germline V gene. The V end was cut by 7 bases, the J end by 2 bases, with 15 bases between. The CDR3 sequence is 15 residues long. CDR3 nucleotides: TGTGCCAGCACCGTTTCAGCAGGGGCCTACAATGAGCAGTTCTTC. It specifies CASTVSAGAYNEQFF.

V and J are TRBV30 and TRBJ1-2; a possible D gene is TRBD1 (5 bases). The germline CDR1 and CDR2 sequences are GTSNPN and SVGIG (reference sequence). The CDR3 consists of 14 residues. V was pared by 4 bases and J by 3 bases, with 15 bases between. The CDR3 sequence is CAWTERGGYYGYTF. CDR3 DNA sequence: TGTGCCTGGACGGAGAGGGGAGGGTACTATGGCTACACCTTC.

This rearrangement joins TRBV12-3 or TRBV12-4 to TRBJ1-2; 8 bases agree with TRBD1. This CDR3 contains 15 residues. V shed 3 bases and J 6 bases; nucleotides not matched to a gene: 9. CDR3 region: CASSLGPGGADGYTF. CDR3 nucleotides: TGTGCCAGCAGTTTGGGGCCAGGGGGCGCGGATGGCTACACCTTC.

This clonotype showed up just a few times. The J gene is TRBJ1-3, the V gene TRBV6-1; the D gene is possibly TRBD1 (5 bases). CDR3 length equals 14 residues. Germline lookup yields CDR1 MNHNS and CDR2 SASEGT. V shed 10 bases and J shed 2 bases, with 15 bases lying between them. The CDR3 protein is CATQTVRTGNTIYF. The CDR3, as DNA: TGTGCCACCCAGACAGTTCGTACTGGAAACACCATATATTTT.

This clonotype has only a few counts. V usage is TRBV20-1 and J usage is TRBJ2-1; the D is unclear. With 6 bases removed from V and 0 bases from J, the gap between germline ends came to 9 bases. The CDR3 spans 13 residues. Germline CDR1 reads DFQATT; CDR2 reads SNEGSKA (reference sequence). In DNA, the CDR3 is TGCAGTGCCCCTGCAAGCTCCTACAATGAGCAGTTCTTC. It codes for CSAPASSYNEQFF.

This clonotype was seen a handful of times. The genes are TRBV7-2 and TRBJ2-7; either TRBD1 or TRBD2 may supply D (6 bases each). V was shortened by 0 bases and J by 2 bases, with 17 bases between the two germline ends. The germline gives CDR1 SGHTA, CDR2 FQGNSA. This CDR3 is built from 17 residues. The CDR3 coding sequence is TGTGCCAGCAGCTTAGCAGGGACTCCAGGGGTACCCTACGAGCAGTACTTC. Protein product: CASSLAGTPGVPYEQYF.

This clonotype occurred a few times. This rearrangement joins TRBV20-1 to TRBJ2-5; D unclear. Germline V gives CDR1 DFQATT, CDR2 SNEGSKA (reference sequence). Trimming shortened V by 4 bases and J by 5 bases, and 8 bases separated the two germline ends. This CDR3 comprises 11 residues. CDR3 region: CSAKAGETQYF. CDR3 nucleotides: TGCAGTGCTAAGGCCGGGGAGACCCAGTACTTC.